The 11 T cell receptor beta chains in this list originate from one sample, sequenced in a study of cytomegalovirus exposure and HLA in healthy donors. This table comes from immunoSEQ multiplex PCR, and its TCRdb copy is limited to in-frame clones, with some not included. The sample lists approximately 160,000 clones; about nine tenths were seen once. The material sequenced was PBMCs. The source of these receptors is a woman in her 30s in good health and CMV-seronegative.

The chain uses TRBV5-1 and TRBJ2-7, with a possible D match to TRBD2 (7 bases). CDR1 is SGHRS, CDR2 YFSETQ, per germline. V was shortened by 4 bases and J by 4 bases, with 9 bases between the two germline ends. The CDR3 extends over 12 amino acids. Written as DNA, the CDR3 is TGCGCCAGCAGCGAGGGGGGGTACGAGCAGTACTTC. It yields the protein CASSEGGYEQYF. Drawing the rest from reference TRBV5-1 and TRBJ2-7, the complete variable domain is KAGVTQTPRYLIKTRGQQVTLSCSPISGHRSVSWYQQTPGQGLQFLFEYFSETQRNKGNFPGRFSGRQFSNSRSEMNVSTLELGDSALYLCASSEGGYEQYFGPGTRLTVT.

The V and J genes are TRBV18 and TRBJ2-3; weak D call: TRBD2 (6 bases). The CDR3 has 14 residues. Trimming stripped 4 bases from V and 4 bases from J, with 12 bases between. CDR1 and CDR2 from the germline V gene are KGHSH and LQKENI. CDR3 sequence: CASSLGGVADTQYF. For the CDR3, the DNA is TGTGCCAGCTCACTAGGCGGGGTTGCAGATACGCAGTATTTT.

The chain joins TRBV29-1 to TRBJ2-1; D might be TRBD1 or TRBD2, each matching 7 bases. Germline V gene data show CDR1 as SQVTM and CDR2 as ANQGSEA. The CDR3 spans 13 residues. V was pared by 5 bases and J by 6 bases, with 14 bases between. The CDR3 sequence: CSVPRGGSNEQFF. The CDR3 DNA is TGCAGCGTTCCCAGGGGGGGGAGCAATGAGCAGTTCTTC.

The chain joins TRBV9 to TRBJ2-2; maybe TRBD1 (6 bases). Trimming removed 5 bases from V and 0 bases from J, with 17 bases in between. The CDR3 is 17 residues long. Germline values: CDR1 SGDLS, CDR2 YYNGEE. The CDR3 bases are TGTGCCAGCAGGGATTCCGTGGACAGTTCGAACACCGGGGAGCTGTTTTTT. Translated: CASRDSVDSSNTGELFF.

This sequence joins TRBV2 and TRBJ1-1, with D maybe TRBD1 (6 bases). V dropped 7 bases and J dropped 1 base, with 16 bases sitting between them. The CDR3 has 15 amino acids. CDR1 and CDR2 (germline): SNHLY, FYNNEI. The CDR3 coding sequence is TGTGCCAGCAACCGGGCCGGGGGGCGGAACACTGAAGCTTTCTTT. Residues: CASNRAGGRNTEAFF.

This clone has only a few counts. The rearrangement links TRBV7-2 to TRBJ1-4; D perhaps matches TRBD1 (5 bases). Germline CDR1 SGHTA, CDR2 FQGNSA. V was trimmed by 2 bases and J by 5 bases, leaving 15 bases between them. The CDR3 is made up of 16 amino acids. The CDR3 DNA sequence: TGTGCCAGCAGCTTAAATGCGGGTCAGGGAAATGAAAAACTGTTTTTT. It yields the protein CASSLNAGQGNEKLFF.

V is TRBV15 and J is TRBJ1-3, with a possible D match to TRBD1 (6 bases). The germline CDR1 and CDR2 sequences are LNHNV and YYDKDF (reference sequence). The V end lost 0 bases, the J end lost 0 bases, and 15 bases lay between the germline ends. The CDR3 spans 18 residues. The chain's CDR3 is CATSRDPAGAISGNTIYF. The DNA for the CDR3 is TGTGCCACCAGCAGAGATCCCGCAGGGGCGATCTCTGGAAACACCATATATTTT.

The chain combines TRBV4-1 with TRBJ1-4, with a possible D match to TRBD1 (5 bases). Looked up from germline, CDR1 is MGHRA and CDR2 is YSYEKL. Trimming left V 0 bases short and J 4 bases short, with 18 bases between. The CDR3 length is 18 residues. This CDR3 reads CASSQDKSIQGSNEKLFF. The CDR3 region has the DNA TGCGCCAGCAGCCAAGATAAAAGTATTCAGGGAAGTAATGAAAAACTGTTTTTT.

This clone was seen once. The V and J genes are TRBV4-3 and TRBJ2-3; TRBD2 agrees at 8 bases. This CDR3 comprises 18 residues. Germline-derived CDR1 and CDR2 are LGHNA and YSLEER. Trimming at V came to 0 bases and at J to 4 bases, leaving 12 bases not matched to a gene. This CDR3 is CASSQEVRSGGVADTQYF. CDR3 nucleotides: TGCGCCAGCAGCCAAGAAGTAAGAAGCGGGGGAGTTGCAGATACGCAGTATTTT.

The V call is TRBV2, the J call TRBJ2-1, with D hard to call. Per germline, CDR1 SNHLY and CDR2 FYNNEI. The CDR3 has 14 residues. Trimming took off 3 bases at V and 9 bases at J, with 15 bases between the two ends. The CDR3 nucleotides read TGTGCCAGCAGTGAGCGTTTAGTCGTCCGTGAGCAGTTCTTC. It yields the protein CASSERLVVREQFF.

V and J are TRBV7-9 and TRBJ1-6; possibly TRBD1 for D (5 bases). V gave up 2 bases and J gave up 2 bases, with 7 bases separating them. Looked up from germline, CDR1 is SEHNR and CDR2 is FQNEAQ (reference sequence). This CDR3 comprises 15 residues. The CDR3 region has the DNA TGTGCCAGCAGCTTAAGGGGAGCCTATAATTCACCCCTCCACTTT. It specifies CASSLRGAYNSPLHF.